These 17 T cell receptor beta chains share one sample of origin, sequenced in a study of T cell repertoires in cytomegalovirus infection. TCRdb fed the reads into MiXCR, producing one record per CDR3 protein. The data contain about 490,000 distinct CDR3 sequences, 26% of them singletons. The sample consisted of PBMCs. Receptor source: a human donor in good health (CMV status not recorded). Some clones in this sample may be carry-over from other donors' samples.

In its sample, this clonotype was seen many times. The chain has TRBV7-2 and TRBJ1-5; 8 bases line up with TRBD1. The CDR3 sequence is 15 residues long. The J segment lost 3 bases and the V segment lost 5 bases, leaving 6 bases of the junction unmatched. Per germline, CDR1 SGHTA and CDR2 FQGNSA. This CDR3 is CASSETGVYNQPQHF. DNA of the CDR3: TGTGCCAGCAGCGAGACAGGGGTATACAATCAGCCCCAGCATTTT.

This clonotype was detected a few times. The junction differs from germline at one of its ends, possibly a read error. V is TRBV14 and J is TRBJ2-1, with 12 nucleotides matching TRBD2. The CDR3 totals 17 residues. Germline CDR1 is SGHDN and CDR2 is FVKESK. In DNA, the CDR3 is TGTGCCAGCAGCCAAGGGGCGACTAGCGGGAGCTACGATGAGCAGTTCTTC. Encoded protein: CASSQGATSGSYDEQFF.

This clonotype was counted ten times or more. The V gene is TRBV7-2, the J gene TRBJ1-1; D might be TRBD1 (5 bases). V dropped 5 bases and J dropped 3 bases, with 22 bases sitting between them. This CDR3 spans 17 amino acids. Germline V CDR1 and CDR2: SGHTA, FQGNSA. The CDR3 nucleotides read TGTGCCAGCAGCCAGCCTCGGGGCAGGAGGTCGGACACTGAAGCTTTCTTT. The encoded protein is CASSQPRGRRSDTEAFF.

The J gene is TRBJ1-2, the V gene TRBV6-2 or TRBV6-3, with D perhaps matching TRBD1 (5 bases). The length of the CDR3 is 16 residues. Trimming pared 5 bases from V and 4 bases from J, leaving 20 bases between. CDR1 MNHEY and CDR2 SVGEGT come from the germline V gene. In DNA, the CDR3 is TGTGCCAGCAGTCCCCCAGGCGGAGGACAACTCTATGGCTACACCTTC. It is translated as CASSPPGGGQLYGYTF.

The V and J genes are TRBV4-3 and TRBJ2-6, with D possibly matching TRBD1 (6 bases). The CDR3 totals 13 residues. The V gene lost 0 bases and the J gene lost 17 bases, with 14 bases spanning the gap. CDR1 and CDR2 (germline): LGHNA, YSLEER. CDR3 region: CASSQDQGFWLTF. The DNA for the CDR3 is TGCGCCAGCAGCCAAGATCAGGGGTTCTGGTTGACTTTC.

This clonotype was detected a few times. Written as DNA, the CDR3 is TGTGCCAGCAGTTATTCCGCGGACTTCTCAACTTACTACGAGCAGTACTTC. Its translation: CASSYSADFSTYYEQYF. The genes are TRBV6-2 or TRBV6-3 and TRBJ2-7; maybe TRBD2 (5 bases). The V end lost 3 bases, the J end lost 3 bases, and 21 bases lay between the germline ends. Germline CDR1 is MNHEY and CDR2 is SVGEGT. The CDR3 contains 17 residues.

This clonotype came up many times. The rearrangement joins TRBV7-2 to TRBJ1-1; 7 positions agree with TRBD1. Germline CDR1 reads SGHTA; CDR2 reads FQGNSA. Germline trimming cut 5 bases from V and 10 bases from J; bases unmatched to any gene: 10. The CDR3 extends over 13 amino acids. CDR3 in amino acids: CASSPTGARVAFF. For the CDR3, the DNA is TGTGCCAGCAGCCCAACAGGGGCACGGGTAGCTTTCTTT.

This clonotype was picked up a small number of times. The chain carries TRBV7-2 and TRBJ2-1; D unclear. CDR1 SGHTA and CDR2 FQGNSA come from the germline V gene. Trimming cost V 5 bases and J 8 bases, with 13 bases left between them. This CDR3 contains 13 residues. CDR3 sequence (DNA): TGTGCCAGCAGCGGTCTCGCAGTGGATGAGCAGTTCTTC. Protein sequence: CASSGLAVDEQFF.

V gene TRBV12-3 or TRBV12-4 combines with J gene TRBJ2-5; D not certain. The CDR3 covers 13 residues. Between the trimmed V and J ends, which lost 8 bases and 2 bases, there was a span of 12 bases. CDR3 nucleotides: TGTGCCAGCTCCCCAGCATCGCAAGAGACCCAGTACTTC. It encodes CASSPASQETQYF.

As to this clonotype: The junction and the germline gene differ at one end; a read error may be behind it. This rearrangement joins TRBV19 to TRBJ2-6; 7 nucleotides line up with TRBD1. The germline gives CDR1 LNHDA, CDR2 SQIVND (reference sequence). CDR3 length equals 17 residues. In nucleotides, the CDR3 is TGTGCCAGTAGCATAGAGGGGGCCCCATCTGGGGCCAACGTCCTGACTTTC. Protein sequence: CASSIEGAPSGANVLTF.

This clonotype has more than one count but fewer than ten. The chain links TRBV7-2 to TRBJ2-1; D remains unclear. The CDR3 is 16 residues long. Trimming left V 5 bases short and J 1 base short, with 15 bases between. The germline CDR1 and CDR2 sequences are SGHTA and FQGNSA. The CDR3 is CASSTRPPGSYNEQFF. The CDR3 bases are TGTGCCAGCAGCACCCGACCCCCCGGTTCCTACAATGAGCAGTTCTTC.

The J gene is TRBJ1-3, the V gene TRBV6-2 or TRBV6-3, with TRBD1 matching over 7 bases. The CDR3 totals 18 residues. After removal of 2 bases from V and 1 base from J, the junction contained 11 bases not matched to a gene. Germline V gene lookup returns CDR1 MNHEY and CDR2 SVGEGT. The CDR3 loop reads CASSYGGTAVPSGNTIYF. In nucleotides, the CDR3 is TGTGCCAGCAGTTACGGCGGGACAGCCGTCCCTTCTGGAAACACCATATATTTT.

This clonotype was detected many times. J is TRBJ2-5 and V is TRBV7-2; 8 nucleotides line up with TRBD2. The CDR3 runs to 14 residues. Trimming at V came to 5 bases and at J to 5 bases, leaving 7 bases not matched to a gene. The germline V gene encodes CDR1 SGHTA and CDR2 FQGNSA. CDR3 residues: CASSPAGVWETQYF. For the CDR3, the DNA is TGTGCCAGCAGCCCAGCGGGAGTATGGGAGACCCAGTACTTC.

The CDR3 is CASSDRNEKLFF. In DNA form, the CDR3 reads TGTGCCAGTAGTGACAGGAATGAAAAACTGTTTTTT. This rearrangement joins TRBV19 to TRBJ1-4, with D possibly being TRBD1 (6 bases). This CDR3 comprises 12 residues. V was pared by 5 bases and J by 5 bases, with 6 bases between. Germline lookup yields CDR1 LNHDA and CDR2 SQIVND (reference sequence).

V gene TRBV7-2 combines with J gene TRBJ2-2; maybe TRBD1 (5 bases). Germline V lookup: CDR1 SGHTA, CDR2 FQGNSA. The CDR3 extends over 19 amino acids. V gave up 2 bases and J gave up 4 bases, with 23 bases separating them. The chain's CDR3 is CASSLYAFDSSFLTGELFF. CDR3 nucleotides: TGTGCCAGCAGCTTATACGCTTTCGACAGCTCCTTCCTCACCGGGGAGCTGTTTTTT.

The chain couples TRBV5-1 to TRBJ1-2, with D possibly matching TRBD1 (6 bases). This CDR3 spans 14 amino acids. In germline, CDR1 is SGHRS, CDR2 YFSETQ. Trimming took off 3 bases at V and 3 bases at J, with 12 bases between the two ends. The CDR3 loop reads CASSSPGQHYGYTF. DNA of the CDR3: TGCGCCAGCAGCTCACCGGGACAACACTATGGCTACACCTTC.

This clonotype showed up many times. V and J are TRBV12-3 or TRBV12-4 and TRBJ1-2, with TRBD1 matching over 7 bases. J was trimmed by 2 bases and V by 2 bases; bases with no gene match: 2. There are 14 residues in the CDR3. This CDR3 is CASSLRGQNYGYTF. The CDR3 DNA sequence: TGTGCCAGCAGTTTACGGGGACAGAACTATGGCTACACCTTC.